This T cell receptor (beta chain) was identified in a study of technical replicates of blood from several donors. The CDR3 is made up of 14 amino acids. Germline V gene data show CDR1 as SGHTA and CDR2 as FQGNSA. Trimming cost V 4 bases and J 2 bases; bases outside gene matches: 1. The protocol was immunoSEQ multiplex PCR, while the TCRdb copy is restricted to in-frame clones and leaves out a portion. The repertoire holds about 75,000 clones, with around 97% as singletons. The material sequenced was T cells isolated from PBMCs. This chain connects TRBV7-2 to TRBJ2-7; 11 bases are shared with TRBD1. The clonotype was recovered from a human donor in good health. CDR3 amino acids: CASSWTGGPYEQYF. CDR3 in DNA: TGTGCCAGCAGCTGGACAGGGGGCCCCTACGAGCAGTACTTC. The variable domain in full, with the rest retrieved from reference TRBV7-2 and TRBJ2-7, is GAGVSQSPSNKVTEKGKDVELRCDPISGHTALYWYRQSLGQGLEFLIYFQGNSAPDKSGLPSDRFSAERTGGSVSTLTIQRTQQEDSAVYLCASSWTGGPYEQYFGPGTRLTVT.